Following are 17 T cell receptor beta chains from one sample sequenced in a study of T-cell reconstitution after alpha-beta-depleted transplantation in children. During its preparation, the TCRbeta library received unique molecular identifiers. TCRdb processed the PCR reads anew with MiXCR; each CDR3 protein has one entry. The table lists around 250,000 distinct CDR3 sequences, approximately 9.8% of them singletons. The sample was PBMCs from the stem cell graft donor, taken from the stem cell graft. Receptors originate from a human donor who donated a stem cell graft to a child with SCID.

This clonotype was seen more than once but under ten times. This chain's CDR3 is CASGRGSSYEQYF. Written as DNA, the CDR3 is TGTGCCAGCGGCCGCGGGAGCTCCTACGAGCAGTACTTC. The rearrangement links TRBV27 to TRBJ2-7, with 7 bases fitting TRBD2. Germline trimming cut 8 bases from V and 0 bases from J; bases unmatched to any gene: 4. This CDR3 contains 13 residues. The germline V gene has CDR1 MNHEY and CDR2 SMNVEV (reference sequence).

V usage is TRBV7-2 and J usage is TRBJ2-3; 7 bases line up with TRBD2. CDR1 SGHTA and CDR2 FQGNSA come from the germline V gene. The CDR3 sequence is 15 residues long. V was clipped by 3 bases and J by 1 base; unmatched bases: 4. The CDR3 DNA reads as TGTGCCAGCAGCTTGTCCCGGGGGGGCACAGATACGCAGTATTTT. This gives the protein CASSLSRGGTDTQYF.

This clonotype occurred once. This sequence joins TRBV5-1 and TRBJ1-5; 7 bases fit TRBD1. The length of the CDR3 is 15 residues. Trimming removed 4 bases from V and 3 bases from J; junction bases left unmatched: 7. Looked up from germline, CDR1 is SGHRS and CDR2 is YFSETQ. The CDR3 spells CASSPRTGDNQPQHF. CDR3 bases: TGCGCCAGCAGCCCCCGGACAGGAGACAATCAGCCCCAGCATTTT.

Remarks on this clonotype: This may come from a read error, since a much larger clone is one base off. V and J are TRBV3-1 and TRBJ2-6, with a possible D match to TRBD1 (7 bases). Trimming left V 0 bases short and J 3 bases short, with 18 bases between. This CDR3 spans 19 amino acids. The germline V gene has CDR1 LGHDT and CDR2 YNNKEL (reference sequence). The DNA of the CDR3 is TGTGCCAGCAGCCAAGATCTCGGCGAGCAGGGGGGTGGGGCCAACGTCCTGACTTTC. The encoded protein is CASSQDLGEQGGGANVLTF. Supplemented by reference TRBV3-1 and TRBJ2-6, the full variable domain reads DTAVSQTPKYLVTQMGNDKSIKCEQNLGHDTMYWYKQDSKKFLKIMFSYNNKELIINETVPNRFSPKSPDKAHLNLHINSLELGDSAVYFCASSQDLGEQGGGANVLTFGAGSRLTVL.

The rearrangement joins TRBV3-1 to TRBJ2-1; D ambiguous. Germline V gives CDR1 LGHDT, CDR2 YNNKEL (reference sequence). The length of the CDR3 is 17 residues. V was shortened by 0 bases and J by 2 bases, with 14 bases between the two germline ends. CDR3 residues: CASSQDAPQYPYNEQFF. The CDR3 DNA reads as TGTGCCAGCAGCCAAGATGCCCCCCAGTACCCCTACAATGAGCAGTTCTTC.

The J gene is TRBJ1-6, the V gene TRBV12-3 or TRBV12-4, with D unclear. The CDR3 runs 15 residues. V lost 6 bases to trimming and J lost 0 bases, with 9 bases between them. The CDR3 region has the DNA TGTGCCAGCAGGGCCTCCAGCTCCTATAATTCACCCCTCCACTTT. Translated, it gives CASRASSSYNSPLHF.

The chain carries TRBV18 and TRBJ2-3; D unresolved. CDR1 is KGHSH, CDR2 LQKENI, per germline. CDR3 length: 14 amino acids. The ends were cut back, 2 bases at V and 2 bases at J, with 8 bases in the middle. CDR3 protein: CASSPLSFTDTQYF. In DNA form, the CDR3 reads TGTGCCAGCTCACCATTGTCCTTCACAGATACGCAGTATTTT.

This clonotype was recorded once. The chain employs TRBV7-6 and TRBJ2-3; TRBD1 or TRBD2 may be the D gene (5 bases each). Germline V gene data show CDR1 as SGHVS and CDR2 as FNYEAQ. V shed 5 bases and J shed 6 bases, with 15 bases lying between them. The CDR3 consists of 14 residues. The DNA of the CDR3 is TGTGCCAGCAGCACCAGGGAGTCCAGCGATACGCAGTATTTT. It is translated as CASSTRESSDTQYF. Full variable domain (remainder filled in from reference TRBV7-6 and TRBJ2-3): GAGVSQSPRYKVTKRGQDVALRCDPISGHVSLYWYRQALGQGPEFLTYFNYEAQQDKSGLPNDRFSAERPEGSISTLTIQRTEQRDSAMYRCASSTRESSDTQYFGPGTRLTVL.

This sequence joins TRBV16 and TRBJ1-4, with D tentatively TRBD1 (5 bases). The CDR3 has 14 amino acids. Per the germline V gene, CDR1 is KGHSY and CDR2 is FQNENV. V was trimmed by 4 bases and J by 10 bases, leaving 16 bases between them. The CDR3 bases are TGTGCCAGCAGCCTCCGGGCCAGGGAGGGAAAACTGTTTTTT. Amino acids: CASSLRAREGKLFF. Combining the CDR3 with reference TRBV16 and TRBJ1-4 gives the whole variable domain GEEVAQTPKHLVRGEGQKAKLYCAPIKGHSYVFWYQQVLKNEFKFLISFQNENVFDETGMPKERFSAKCLPNSPCSLEIQATKLEDSAVYFCASSLRAREGKLFFGSGTQLSVL.

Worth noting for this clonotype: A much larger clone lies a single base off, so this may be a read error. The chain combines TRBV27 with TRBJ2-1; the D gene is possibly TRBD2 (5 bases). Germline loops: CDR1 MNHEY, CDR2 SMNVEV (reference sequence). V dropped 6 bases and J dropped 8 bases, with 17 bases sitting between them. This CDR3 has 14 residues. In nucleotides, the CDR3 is TGTGCCAGCAGCACTAGGCTAGCCGCCGATGAGCAGTTCTTC. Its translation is CASSTRLAADEQFF.

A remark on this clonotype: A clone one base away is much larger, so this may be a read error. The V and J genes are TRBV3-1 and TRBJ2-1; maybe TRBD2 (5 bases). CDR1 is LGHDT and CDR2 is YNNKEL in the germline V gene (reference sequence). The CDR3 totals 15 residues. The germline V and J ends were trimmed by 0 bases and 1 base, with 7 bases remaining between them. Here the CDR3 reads CASSQDTSSYNEQFF. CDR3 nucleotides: TGTGCCAGCAGCCAAGACACTAGTTCCTACAATGAGCAGTTCTTC.

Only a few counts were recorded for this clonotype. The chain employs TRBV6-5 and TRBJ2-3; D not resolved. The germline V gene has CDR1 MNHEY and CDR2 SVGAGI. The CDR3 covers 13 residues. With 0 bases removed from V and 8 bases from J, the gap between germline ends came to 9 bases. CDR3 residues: CASSYSIDGTQYF. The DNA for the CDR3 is TGTGCCAGCAGTTACTCGATCGATGGTACGCAGTATTTT.

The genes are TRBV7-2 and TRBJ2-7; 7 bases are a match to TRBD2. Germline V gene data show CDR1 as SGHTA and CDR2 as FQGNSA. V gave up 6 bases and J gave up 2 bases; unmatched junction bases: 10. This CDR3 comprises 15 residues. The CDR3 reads CASRLLADTPYEQYF. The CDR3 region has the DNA TGTGCCAGCAGACTCCTAGCGGATACTCCCTACGAGCAGTACTTC.

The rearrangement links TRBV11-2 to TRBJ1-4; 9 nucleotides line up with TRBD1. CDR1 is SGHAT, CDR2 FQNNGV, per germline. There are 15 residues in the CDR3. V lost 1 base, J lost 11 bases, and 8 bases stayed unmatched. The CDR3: CASSLGVGQGWKLFF. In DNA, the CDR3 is TGTGCCAGCAGCTTAGGAGTGGGACAGGGATGGAAACTGTTTTTT.

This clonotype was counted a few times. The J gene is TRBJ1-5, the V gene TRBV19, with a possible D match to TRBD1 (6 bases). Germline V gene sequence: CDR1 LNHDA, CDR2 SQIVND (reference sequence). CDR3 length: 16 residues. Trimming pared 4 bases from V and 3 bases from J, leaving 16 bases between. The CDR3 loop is CASSTPTGTTNQPQHF. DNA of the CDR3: TGTGCCAGTAGTACACCCACAGGGACGACCAATCAGCCCCAGCATTTT.

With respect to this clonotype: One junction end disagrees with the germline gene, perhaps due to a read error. In DNA, the CDR3 is TGTGCCAGCAGCTTAGAGAGGCAGTACACAGATATGCAGTATTTT. Translation: CASSLERQYTDMQYF. The chain links TRBV7-2 to TRBJ2-3; no definite D call. The CDR3 has 15 residues. Germline CDR1 and CDR2: SGHTA and FQGNSA. Together with reference TRBV7-2 and TRBJ2-3, the CDR3 gives the full variable domain: GAGVSQSPSNKVTEKGKDVELRCDPISGHTALYWYRQSLGQGLEFLIYFQGNSAPDKSGLPSDRFSAERTGGSVSTLTIQRTQQEDSAVYLCASSLERQYTDMQYFGPGTRLTVL.

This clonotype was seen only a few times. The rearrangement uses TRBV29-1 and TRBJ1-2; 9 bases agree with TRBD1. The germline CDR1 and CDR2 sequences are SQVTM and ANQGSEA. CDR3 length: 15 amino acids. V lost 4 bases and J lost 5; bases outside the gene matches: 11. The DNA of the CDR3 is TGCAGCGTTGGGCAATTGGGGACAGGGTATTATGGCTACACCTTC. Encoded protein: CSVGQLGTGYYGYTF.